This TCR beta chain appears in the sequencing data of a study of CD8 T cells in ankylosing spondylitis. Whole-study findings and limits: Relatively rare in peripheral blood, disease-linked clones were also CD8+. Roughly eight highly homologous variants made up a TCR beta motif, and this motif appeared characteristic of ankylosing spondylitis blood. Matched synovial fluid from ankylosing spondylitis patients was reported to be enriched for disease-linked clones.

This clonotype was detected ten times or more. Its antigen is undetermined. Preparation of TCR beta libraries was done by quantitative 5'-RACE with molecular barcodes. TCRdb independently ran MiXCR on the 5' RACE reads; one entry per CDR3 protein. The data contain over 450,000 distinct CDR3 sequences, roughly 13% of them singletons. The germline V gene has CDR1 SGHAT and CDR2 FQNNGV. The CDR3 has 15 amino acids. The junction had 7 bases not matched to a gene; V was cut back by 5 bases and J by 5 bases. This sequence was found in a male donor with ankylosing spondylitis. Sequenced: blood, either unsorted or a sorted T cell fraction (not recorded which). The chain has TRBV11-2 and TRBJ2-2; 8 bases are shared with TRBD2. The CDR3 DNA reads TGTGCCAGCAGCCCCCGGGGGGGCTGGACCGGGGAGCTGTTTTTT. As protein: CASSPRGGWTGELFF.